This T cell receptor (beta chain) derives from a study of T cell responses to AZD1222 COVID-19 vaccine. The CDR3 loop spans 13 amino acids. CDR1 is SGHTA, CDR2 FQGNSA, per germline. Between the trimmed V and J ends, which lost 5 bases and 3 bases, there was a span of 11 bases. The assay was immunoSEQ multiplex PCR, and TCRdb's table has in-frame clones only and misses some. The sample consists of about 110,000 clones, over 85% of them appearing once. This clone was seen only once. Its antigen is still unknown. Study-wide points: Among vaccine-associated CD4 TCRs, coverage spanned spike, with dominance at 160-218 and 743-854. A reported finding is that nearly half of spike-specific TCRs target unmutated variant regions. Seropositive at baseline were only a handful of AZD1222 recipients.

This sample comprised peripheral blood, obtained on day 0 of MenACWY control vaccination. This clonotype originated in an adult in good health. The rearrangement uses TRBV7-2 and TRBJ2-7; no definite D call. This chain's CDR3 is CASSPSSNYEQYF. CDR3 nucleotide sequence: TGTGCCAGCAGCCCGAGTAGCAACTACGAGCAGTACTTC.